This record covers a single TCR beta chain. The data stem from a study of blood T cell repertoires in COVID-19. Overall study: Spain, Italy and the United States supplied samples that represented acute and convalescent COVID-19. Nucleic acid was either cDNA or gDNA, and it came from T cells, B-cell-depleted T cells, or PBMCs.

In the original workflow: Estimates of nucleated cell counts were drawn from the amplification of reference gene primers. Method: immunoSEQ multiplex PCR; TCRdb's copy keeps in-frame clones and lacks some. V and J calls and clone size follow that table, whereas D and trimming were derived from the DNA. The profile shows roughly 17,000 clones, approximately 90% of them singletons. This TCR derives from a human donor with active COVID-19. The donor label of this sample is uncertain. Sequenced: peripheral blood.

In DNA, the CDR3 is TGTGCCATCAGTGAGTCGAGTTTGGATACGCAGTATTTT. It is translated as CAISESSLDTQYF. The chain joins TRBV10-3 to TRBJ2-3; D is unresolved. Looked up from germline, CDR1 is ENHRY and CDR2 is SYGVKD. This CDR3 contains 13 residues. The V and J ends lost 0 bases and 6 bases respectively, with 7 bases between them.